The 13 T cell receptor beta chains reported below all come from one sample, sequenced in a study of Graves' ophthalmopathy and Graves' hyperthyroidism. As the template, RNA transcripts were used to amplify TCR beta CDR3 regions. HTBI primers primed a first-round RT-PCR, and a second-round multiplex PCR followed. In TCRdb, the multiplex PCR reads were re-called with MiXCR into one record per CDR3 protein. The sample gives 650,000 to 900,000 distinct CDR3 sequences, around 40% of which show up once; around 40% is in the top ten. Sequenced input: peripheral blood. These receptors were collected from an adult man with Graves' ophthalmopathy.

Only a few counts were recorded for this clonotype. Here the CDR3 reads CATARGELFF. The CDR3 DNA reads TGTGCCACCGCCCGTGGGGAGCTGTTTTTT. The chain employs TRBV6-6 and TRBJ2-2; D call uncertain. Germline CDR1 MNHNY, CDR2 SVGAGI (reference sequence). The V end was cut by 10 bases, the J end by 8 bases, with 8 bases between. The CDR3 is made up of 10 amino acids.

With regard to this clonotype: A much more abundant neighbour one base away suggests this may be a read error. J is TRBJ1-2 and V is TRBV10-3, with 9 positions matching TRBD1. Per the germline V gene, CDR1 is ENHRY and CDR2 is SYGVKD. CDR3 size: 15 residues. CDR3 DNA sequence: TGTGCCAGCAGTGAGACCGGGACAGGGAACTATGGCTACACCTTC. This encodes CASSETGTGNYGYTF.

The J gene is TRBJ1-4, the V gene TRBV12-3 or TRBV12-4, with 9 nucleotides matching TRBD1. The CDR3 contains 15 residues. Trimming removed 5 bases from V and 6 bases from J; junction bases left unmatched: 7. The CDR3 coding sequence is TGTGCCAGCAGTAGACGGACAGGGGTAGATGAAAAACTGTTTTTT. This translates into CASSRRTGVDEKLFF.

This clonotype was found once. A clone one base away is much larger, so this may be a read error. The chain carries TRBV10-3 and TRBJ2-7, with TRBD1 identical over 10 bases. With 4 bases clipped from V and 6 bases from J, the junction kept 9 bases outside the gene matches. The CDR3 is 15 residues long. Germline lookup yields CDR1 ENHRY and CDR2 SYGVKD. The DNA of the CDR3 is TGTGCCATCAGTGGGTTAGGGACAGGGGACGGCGAGCAGTACTTC. Translating it yields CAISGLGTGDGEQYF.

The CDR3 DNA sequence: TGTGCCAGCAGTGCAACTACAGCCTCTAATTCACCCCTCCACTTT. This sequence encodes CASSATTASNSPLHF. This chain joins TRBV25-1 and TRBJ1-6; the D is unclear. The CDR3 totals 15 residues. Germline CDR1 reads MGHDK; CDR2 reads SYGVNS. V lost 4 bases and J 6 bases, leaving 13 bases between the germline ends.

Only a few counts were recorded for this clonotype. The rearrangement links TRBV7-6 to TRBJ1-3, with D possibly being TRBD1 (5 bases). Germline V gene sequence: CDR1 SGHVS, CDR2 FNYEAQ. The CDR3 loop spans 15 amino acids. The V gene lost 5 bases and the J gene lost 2 bases, with 13 bases spanning the gap. The CDR3 is CASSKGRAAGNTIYF. In nucleotides, the CDR3 is TGTGCCAGCAGCAAGGGCAGGGCTGCTGGAAACACCATATATTTT.

The chain links TRBV19 to TRBJ2-5, with TRBD1 identical over 7 bases. CDR1 and CDR2 from the germline V gene are LNHDA and SQIVND (reference sequence). V lost 3 bases, J lost 5 bases, and 9 bases stayed unmatched. The CDR3 sequence is 15 residues long. In DNA, the CDR3 is TGTGCCAGTAGTATGGTCGACAGGGCCGGGGAGACCCAGTACTTC. This codes for CASSMVDRAGETQYF.

This clonotype showed up many times. The gene calls are TRBV29-1 and TRBJ1-1; 9 positions match TRBD1. Germline loops: CDR1 SQVTM, CDR2 ANQGSEA. J lost 6 bases, V lost 0 bases, and 5 bases had no gene match. The CDR3 contains 14 residues. Here the CDR3 DNA reads TGCAGCGTTGAAGAGATCGGGGACAGGGCTGAAGCTTTCTTT. Translated, it gives CSVEEIGDRAEAFF.

This clonotype was observed at least ten times. The chain joins TRBV25-1 to TRBJ1-1; D is perhaps TRBD1 (5 bases). V was trimmed by 4 bases and J by 5 bases, leaving 11 bases between them. The CDR3 sequence is 13 residues long. Germline CDR1 is MGHDK and CDR2 is SYGVNS. CDR3 coding DNA: TGTGCCAGCAGTGTGGGGACGGTGACTGAAGCTTTCTTT. It encodes CASSVGTVTEAFF.

The table lists this clonotype with many counts. The V call is TRBV19, the J call TRBJ1-1; TRBD1 is a possible D gene (6 bases). The germline V gene encodes CDR1 LNHDA and CDR2 SQIVND (reference sequence). This CDR3 is built from 15 residues. V lost 9 bases and J 0 bases, leaving 17 bases between the germline ends. The CDR3 DNA is TGTGCCAGCGTCACCCCGGGACAACTGAACACTGAAGCTTTCTTT. Residues: CASVTPGQLNTEAFF.

This clonotype turned up a few times. V gene TRBV25-1 combines with J gene TRBJ2-2; D remains unclear. In germline, CDR1 is MGHDK, CDR2 SYGVNS. Trimming removed 6 bases at V and 3 bases at J, with 11 bases between. This CDR3 spans 14 amino acids. The CDR3 sequence is CASSLVSDTGELFF. The CDR3 DNA sequence: TGTGCCAGCAGCTTGGTATCGGACACCGGGGAGCTGTTTTTT.

The chain joins TRBV20-1 to TRBJ1-1, with D unresolved. Trimming pared 5 bases from V and 2 bases from J, leaving 12 bases between. Germline CDR1 and CDR2: DFQATT and SNEGSKA (reference sequence). This CDR3 is 13 amino acids long. CDR3 region: CSAPRGQNTEAFF. CDR3 DNA: TGCAGTGCTCCCCGAGGGCAAAACACTGAAGCTTTCTTT.

This clonotype has more than one count but fewer than ten. The chain has TRBV7-9 and TRBJ2-5; maybe TRBD1 (7 bases). The CDR3 is made up of 15 amino acids. Per germline, CDR1 SEHNR and CDR2 FQNEAQ (reference sequence). Trimming removed 5 bases from V and 6 bases from J, with 19 bases in between. The CDR3 reads CASSRPTGRLQTQYF. CDR3 nucleotide sequence: TGTGCCAGCAGCCGACCGACAGGGAGGTTACAGACCCAGTACTTC.